Shown below are 5 T cell receptor beta chains from a single sample sequenced in a study of control samples from healthy donors and cancer patients (TCRdb year 2020). The library was built by means of the immunoSEQ multiplex PCR assay. What TCRdb holds here is the immuneACCESS table cut down to in-frame rearrangements. Part of the clones is not present; checked against another copy, under half of the missing clones reflect an unresolved V gene, and the others are unexplained. The sample records under 140,000 clones, approximately 87% of which are singletons. The ten most abundant clones make up 3.5% to 4% of the sample. Sequencing used PBMCs. The origin of the receptors is a woman aged 60-70 years with lung cancer.

The chain recombines TRBV7-9 with TRBJ2-3; possibly TRBD1 for D (5 bases). The ends were cut back, 2 bases at V and 4 bases at J, with 10 bases in the middle. The CDR3 loop spans 14 amino acids. Looked up from germline, CDR1 is SEHNR and CDR2 is FQNEAQ (reference sequence). The CDR3 nucleotides are TGTGCCAGCAGCTTATTCAGGGCCCCAGATACGCAGTATTTT. Translation gives CASSLFRAPDTQYF.

This clone was picked up one time. The chain joins TRBV29-1 to TRBJ2-7; either TRBD1 or TRBD2 may supply D (7 bases each). Trimming cost V 5 bases and J 1 base, with 15 bases left between them. The germline V gene has CDR1 SQVTM and CDR2 ANQGSEA. The CDR3 spans 14 residues. Here the CDR3 reads CSVRDRDYSYEQYF. In DNA form, the CDR3 reads TGCAGCGTTAGAGACAGGGACTATTCCTACGAGCAGTACTTC.

V and J are TRBV6-5 and TRBJ1-1; D not resolved. The ends were cut back, 0 bases at V and 1 base at J, with 6 bases in the middle. CDR3 length: 14 residues. Germline V gene sequence: CDR1 MNHEY, CDR2 SVGAGI. CDR3 amino acids: CASSYSGENTEAFF. For the CDR3, the DNA is TGTGCCAGCAGTTACTCGGGAGAGAACACTGAAGCTTTCTTT.

This clone was found once. The CDR3 is CASSPQMLSSGPYEQYF. The CDR3 region has the DNA TGTGCCAGCTCACCACAAATGCTCTCTAGCGGGCCTTACGAGCAGTACTTC. This chain joins TRBV18 and TRBJ2-7; TRBD2 matches 8 bases. Per germline, CDR1 KGHSH and CDR2 LQKENI. The CDR3 length is 17 residues. The V gene end was trimmed by 1 base and the J gene end by 4 bases; junction bases not matched to a gene: 12.

This clone was counted once. V gene TRBV2 combines with J gene TRBJ2-2; D is unresolved. The V and J ends lost 1 base and 7 bases respectively, with 13 bases between them. This CDR3 has 15 amino acids. Germline V gene data show CDR1 as SNHLY and CDR2 as FYNNEI. This CDR3 is CASSEVPGWGGELFF. The DNA for the CDR3 is TGTGCCAGCAGTGAAGTCCCCGGGTGGGGCGGGGAGCTGTTTTTT.